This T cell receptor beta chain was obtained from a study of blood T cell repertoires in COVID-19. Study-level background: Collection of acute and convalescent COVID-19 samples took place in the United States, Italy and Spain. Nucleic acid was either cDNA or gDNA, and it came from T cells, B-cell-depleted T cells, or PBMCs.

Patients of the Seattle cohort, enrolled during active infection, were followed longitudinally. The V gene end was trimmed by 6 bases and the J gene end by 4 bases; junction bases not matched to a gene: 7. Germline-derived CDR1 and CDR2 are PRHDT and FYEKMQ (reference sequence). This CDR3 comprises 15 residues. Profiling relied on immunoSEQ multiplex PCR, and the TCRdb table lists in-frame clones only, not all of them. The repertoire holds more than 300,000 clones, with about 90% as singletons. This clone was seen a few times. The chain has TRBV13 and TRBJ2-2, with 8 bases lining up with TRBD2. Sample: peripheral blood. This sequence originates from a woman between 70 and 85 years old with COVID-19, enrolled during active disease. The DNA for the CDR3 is TGTGCCAGCAGACGCGGGGGGCCGGGCACCGGGGAGCTGTTTTTT. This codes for CASRRGGPGTGELFF.